These 8 T cell receptor beta chains originate from one sample sequenced in a study of blood T cell repertoires in COVID-19. Produced via immunoSEQ multiplex PCR; TCRdb's table is partial and in-frame only. The table lists approximately 82,000 clones, about 83% of them singletons. Source material: peripheral blood. These receptors were collected from a woman aged 55 to 70 with acute or convalescent COVID-19.

This clone occurred a few times. The rearrangement joins TRBV7-6 to TRBJ1-2; 9 positions match TRBD1. After removal of 4 bases from V and 8 bases from J, the junction contained 14 bases not matched to a gene. The CDR3 length is 16 residues. Germline V gene sequence: CDR1 SGHVS, CDR2 FNYEAQ. CDR3 in DNA: TGTGCCAGCAGCTCTATGGAGGACAGGGGACTGGGGGGCTACACCTTC. The encoded protein is CASSSMEDRGLGGYTF.

The chain links TRBV5-1 to TRBJ2-1; D gene unclear. This CDR3 spans 15 amino acids. V dropped 6 bases and J dropped 5 bases, with 18 bases sitting between them. The V gene's germline CDR1 is SGHRS and CDR2 YFSETQ. In DNA, the CDR3 is TGCGCCAGCAACGACCTCGCGGCAGCCGACAATGAGCAGTTCTTC. It is translated as CASNDLAAADNEQFF. The full variable domain, completed using reference TRBV5-1 and TRBJ2-1, is KAGVTQTPRYLIKTRGQQVTLSCSPISGHRSVSWYQQTPGQGLQFLFEYFSETQRNKGNFPGRFSGRQFSNSRSEMNVSTLELGDSALYLCASNDLAAADNEQFFGPGTRLTVL.

The chain uses TRBV7-2 and TRBJ1-1, with no clear D. The germline gives CDR1 SGHTA, CDR2 FQGNSA. Deletions cut 5 bases from V and 4 bases from J, with 14 bases between. The CDR3 covers 14 residues. The DNA for the CDR3 is TGTGCCAGCAGCCGTGTAGTGGCGGTCACTGAAGCTTTCTTT. Its translation is CASSRVVAVTEAFF.

The V and J genes are TRBV5-4 and TRBJ1-2; 7 nucleotides align to TRBD1. Germline V gene lookup returns CDR1 SGHNT and CDR2 YYREEE (reference sequence). The CDR3 consists of 15 residues. V lost 4 bases to trimming and J lost 6 bases; unmatched junction nucleotides: 12. CDR3 bases: TGTGCCAGCAGCAGAGGGGGCAGAGGCCCCCATGGCTACACCTTC. Its translation is CASSRGGRGPHGYTF.

The rearrangement uses TRBV7-2 and TRBJ1-1, with a possible D match to TRBD1 (5 bases). Trimming removed 5 bases at V and 6 bases at J, with 13 bases between. CDR1 SGHTA and CDR2 FQGNSA come from the germline V gene. The CDR3 has 13 residues. The CDR3 loop reads CASSNQGASEAFF. In DNA, the CDR3 is TGTGCCAGCAGCAATCAGGGTGCGTCTGAAGCTTTCTTT.

The rearrangement joins TRBV18 to TRBJ1-1; D is possibly TRBD1 (5 bases). V gave up 1 base and J gave up 1 base, with 16 bases separating them. The V gene's germline CDR1 is KGHSH and CDR2 LQKENI. The CDR3 is 17 amino acids. The CDR3 DNA sequence: TGTGCCAGCTCACCACTCCAGCCCAGGGCCACGAACACTGAAGCTTTCTTT. Encoded protein: CASSPLQPRATNTEAFF.

The chain joins TRBV29-1 to TRBJ2-3, with D unresolved. Deletions cut 6 bases from V and 1 base from J, with 8 bases between. Germline V gene data show CDR1 as SQVTM and CDR2 as ANQGSEA. The CDR3 runs 12 residues. This chain's CDR3 is CSVKGGTDTQYF. CDR3 sequence (DNA): TGCAGCGTAAAAGGAGGCACAGATACGCAGTATTTT.

This rearrangement joins TRBV7-2 to TRBJ2-7, with TRBD1 matching over 10 bases. V trimming: 5 bases; J trimming: 5 bases; junction bases outside the gene matches: 6. This CDR3 contains 14 residues. From germline, CDR1 is SGHTA and CDR2 FQGNSA. The CDR3 region has the DNA TGTGCCAGCAGCCGCGACAGGGGGCAGAACGAGCAGTACTTC. This codes for CASSRDRGQNEQYF.